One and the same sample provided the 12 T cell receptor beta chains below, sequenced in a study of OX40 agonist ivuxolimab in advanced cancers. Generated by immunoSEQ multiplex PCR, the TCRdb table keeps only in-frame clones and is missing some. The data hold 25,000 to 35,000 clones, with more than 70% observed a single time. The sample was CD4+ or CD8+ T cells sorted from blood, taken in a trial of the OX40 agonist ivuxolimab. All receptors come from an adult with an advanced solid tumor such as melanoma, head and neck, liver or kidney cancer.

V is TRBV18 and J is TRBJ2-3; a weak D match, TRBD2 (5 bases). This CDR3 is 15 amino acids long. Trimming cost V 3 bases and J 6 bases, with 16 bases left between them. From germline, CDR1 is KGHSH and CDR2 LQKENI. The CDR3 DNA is TGTGCCAGCTCACCGCCGAGCTCGAGGAGGGATACGCAGTATTTT. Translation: CASSPPSSRRDTQYF.

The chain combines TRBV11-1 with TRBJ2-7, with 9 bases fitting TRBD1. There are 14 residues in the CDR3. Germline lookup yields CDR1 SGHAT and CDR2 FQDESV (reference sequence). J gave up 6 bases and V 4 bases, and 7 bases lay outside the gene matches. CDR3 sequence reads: CASSYYRGLGEQYF. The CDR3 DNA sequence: TGTGCCAGCAGCTACTACAGGGGGCTCGGCGAGCAGTACTTC.

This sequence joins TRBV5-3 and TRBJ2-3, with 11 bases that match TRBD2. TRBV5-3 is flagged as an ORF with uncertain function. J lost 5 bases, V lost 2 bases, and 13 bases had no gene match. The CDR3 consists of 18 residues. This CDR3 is CARSLPFLAGGSRDTQYF. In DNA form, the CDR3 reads TGTGCCAGAAGCTTACCTTTTTTAGCGGGGGGGTCGAGAGATACGCAGTATTTT.

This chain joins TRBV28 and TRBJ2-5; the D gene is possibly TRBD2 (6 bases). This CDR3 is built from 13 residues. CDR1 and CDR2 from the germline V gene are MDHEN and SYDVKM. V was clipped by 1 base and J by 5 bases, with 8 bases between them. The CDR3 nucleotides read TGTGCCAGCAGTTTATATCGGGGGGAGACCCAGTACTTC. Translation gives CASSLYRGETQYF.

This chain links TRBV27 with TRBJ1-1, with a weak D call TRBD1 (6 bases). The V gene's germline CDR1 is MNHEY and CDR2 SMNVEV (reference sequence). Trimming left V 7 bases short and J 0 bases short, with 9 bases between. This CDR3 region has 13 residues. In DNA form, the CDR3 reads TGTGCCAGCAAGGGGGGGGTGAACACTGAAGCTTTCTTT. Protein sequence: CASKGGVNTEAFF.

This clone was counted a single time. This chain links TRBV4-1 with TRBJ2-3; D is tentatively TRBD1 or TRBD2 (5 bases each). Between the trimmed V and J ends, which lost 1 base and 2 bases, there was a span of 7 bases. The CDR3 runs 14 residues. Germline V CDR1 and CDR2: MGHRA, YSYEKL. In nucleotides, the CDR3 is TGCGCCAGCAGCCAAGGGGGGTTCACAGATACGCAGTATTTT. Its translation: CASSQGGFTDTQYF.

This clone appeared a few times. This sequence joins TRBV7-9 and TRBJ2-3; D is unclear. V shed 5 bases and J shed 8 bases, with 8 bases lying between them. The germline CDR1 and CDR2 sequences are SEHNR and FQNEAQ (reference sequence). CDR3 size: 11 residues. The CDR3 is CASSTGPTQYF. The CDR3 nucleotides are TGTGCCAGCAGCACGGGTCCTACGCAGTATTTT.

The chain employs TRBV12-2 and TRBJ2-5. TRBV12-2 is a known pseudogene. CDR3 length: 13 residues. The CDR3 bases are TGTGCAAGTCCAACTGGGGGGCCAGAGACCCAGTACTTC. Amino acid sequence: CASPTGGPETQYF.

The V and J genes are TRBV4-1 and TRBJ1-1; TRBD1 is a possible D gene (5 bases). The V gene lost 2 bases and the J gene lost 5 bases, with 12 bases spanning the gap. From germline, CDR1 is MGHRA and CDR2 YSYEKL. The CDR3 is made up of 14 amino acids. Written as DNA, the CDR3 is TGCGCCAGCAGCCAACGCAGGGAATTAACTGAAGCTTTCTTT. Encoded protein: CASSQRRELTEAFF.

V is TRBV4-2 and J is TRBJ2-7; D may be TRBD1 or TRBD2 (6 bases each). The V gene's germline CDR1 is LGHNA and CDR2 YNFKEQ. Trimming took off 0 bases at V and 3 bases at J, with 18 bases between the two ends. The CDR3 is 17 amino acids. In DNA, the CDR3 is TGTGCCAGCAGCCAAGATGCCCCCCTAGGGGGGCACTACGAGCAGTACTTC. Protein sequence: CASSQDAPLGGHYEQYF.

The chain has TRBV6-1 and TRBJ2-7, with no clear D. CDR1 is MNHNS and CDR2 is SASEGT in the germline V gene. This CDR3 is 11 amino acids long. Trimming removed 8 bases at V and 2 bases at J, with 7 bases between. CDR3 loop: CASQVAYEQYF. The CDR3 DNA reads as TGTGCCAGCCAGGTGGCCTACGAGCAGTACTTC.

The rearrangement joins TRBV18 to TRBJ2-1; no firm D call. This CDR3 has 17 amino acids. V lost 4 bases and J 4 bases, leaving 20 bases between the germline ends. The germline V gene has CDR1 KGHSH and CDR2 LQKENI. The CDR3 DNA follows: TGTGCCAGCTCACGGTCGGCGTCAGACACTTTATACAATGAGCAGTTCTTC. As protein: CASSRSASDTLYNEQFF.